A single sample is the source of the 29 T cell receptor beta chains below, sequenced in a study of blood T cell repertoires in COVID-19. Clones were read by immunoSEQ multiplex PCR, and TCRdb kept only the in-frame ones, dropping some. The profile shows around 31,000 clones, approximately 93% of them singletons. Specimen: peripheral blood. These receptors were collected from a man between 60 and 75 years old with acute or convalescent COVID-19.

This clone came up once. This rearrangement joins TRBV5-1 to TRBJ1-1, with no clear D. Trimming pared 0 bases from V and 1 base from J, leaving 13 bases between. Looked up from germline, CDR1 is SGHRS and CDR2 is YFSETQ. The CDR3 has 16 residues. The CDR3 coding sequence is TGCGCCAGCAGCTTGGATCTTCGGGGTTGGAACACTGAAGCTTTCTTT. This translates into CASSLDLRGWNTEAFF.

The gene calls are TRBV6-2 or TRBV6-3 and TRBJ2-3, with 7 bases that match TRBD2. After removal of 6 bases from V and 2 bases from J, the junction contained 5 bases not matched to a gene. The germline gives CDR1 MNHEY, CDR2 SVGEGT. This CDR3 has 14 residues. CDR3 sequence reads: CASSAGTTTDTQYF. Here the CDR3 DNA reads TGTGCCAGCAGCGCCGGGACTACCACAGATACGCAGTATTTT.

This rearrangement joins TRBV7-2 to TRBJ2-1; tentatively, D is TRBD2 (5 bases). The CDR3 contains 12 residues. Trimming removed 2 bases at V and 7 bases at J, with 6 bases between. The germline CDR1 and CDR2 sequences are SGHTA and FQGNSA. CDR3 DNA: TGTGCCAGCAGCTTAACGGGGAATGAGCAGTTCTTC. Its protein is CASSLTGNEQFF.

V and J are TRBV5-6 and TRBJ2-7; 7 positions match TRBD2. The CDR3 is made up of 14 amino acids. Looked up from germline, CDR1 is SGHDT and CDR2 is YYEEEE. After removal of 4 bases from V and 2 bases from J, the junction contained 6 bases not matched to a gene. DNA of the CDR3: TGTGCCAGCAGCGGGGGGGTCAGCCCCTACGAGCAGTACGTC. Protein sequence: CASSGGVSPYEQYV.

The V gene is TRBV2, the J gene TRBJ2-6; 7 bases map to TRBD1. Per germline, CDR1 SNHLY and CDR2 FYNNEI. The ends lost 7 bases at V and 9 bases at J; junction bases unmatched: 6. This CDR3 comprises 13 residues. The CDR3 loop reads CASNVQGNNVLTF. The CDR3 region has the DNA TGTGCCAGCAACGTACAGGGGAACAACGTCCTGACTTTC. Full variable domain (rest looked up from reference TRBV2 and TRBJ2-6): EPEVTQTPSHQVTQMGQEVILRCVPISNHLYFYWYRQILGQKVEFLVSFYNNEISEKSEIFDDQFSVERPDGSNFTLKIRSTKLEDSAMYFCASNVQGNNVLTFGAGSRLTVL.

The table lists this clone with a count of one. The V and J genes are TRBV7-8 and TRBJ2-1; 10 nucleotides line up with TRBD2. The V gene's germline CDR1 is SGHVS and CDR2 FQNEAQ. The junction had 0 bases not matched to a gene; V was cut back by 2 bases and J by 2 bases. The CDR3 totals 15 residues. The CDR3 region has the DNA TGTGCCAGCAGCTTAAGCGGGAGGGCCTACAATGAGCAGTTCTTC. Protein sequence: CASSLSGRAYNEQFF.

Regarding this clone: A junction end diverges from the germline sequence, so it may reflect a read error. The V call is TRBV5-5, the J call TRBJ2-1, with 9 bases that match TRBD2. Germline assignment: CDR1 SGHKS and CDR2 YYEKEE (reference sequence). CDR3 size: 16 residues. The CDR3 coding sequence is TGTGCCAGCACCTTGGGCGAGGTAGCGGGAGCGAATGAGCAGTTCTTC. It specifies CASTLGEVAGANEQFF.

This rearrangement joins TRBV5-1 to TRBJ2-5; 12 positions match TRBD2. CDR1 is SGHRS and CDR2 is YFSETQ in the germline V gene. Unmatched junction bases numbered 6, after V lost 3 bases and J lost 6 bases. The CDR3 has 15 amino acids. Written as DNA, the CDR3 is TGCGCCAGCAGCTCACGACTAGCGGGAGAGAAGACCCAGTACTTC. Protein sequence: CASSSRLAGEKTQYF. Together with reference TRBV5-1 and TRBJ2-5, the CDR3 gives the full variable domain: KAGVTQTPRYLIKTRGQQVTLSCSPISGHRSVSWYQQTPGQGLQFLFEYFSETQRNKGNFPGRFSGRQFSNSRSEMNVSTLELGDSALYLCASSSRLAGEKTQYFGPGTRLLVL.

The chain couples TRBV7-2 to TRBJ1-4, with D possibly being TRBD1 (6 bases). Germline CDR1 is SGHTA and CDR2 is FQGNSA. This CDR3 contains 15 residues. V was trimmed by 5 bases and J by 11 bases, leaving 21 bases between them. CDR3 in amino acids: CASSDRRQALGKLFF. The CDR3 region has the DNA TGTGCCAGCAGCGATAGACGACAGGCCCTTGGGAAACTGTTTTTT.

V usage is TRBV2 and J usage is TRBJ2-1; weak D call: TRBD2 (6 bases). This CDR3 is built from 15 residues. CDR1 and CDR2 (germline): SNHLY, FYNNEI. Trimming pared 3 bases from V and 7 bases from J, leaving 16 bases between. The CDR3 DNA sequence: TGTGCCAGCAGTGATACGGGAGCTTGGGGGAATGAGCAGTTCTTC. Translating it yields CASSDTGAWGNEQFF. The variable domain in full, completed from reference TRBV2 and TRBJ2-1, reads EPEVTQTPSHQVTQMGQEVILRCVPISNHLYFYWYRQILGQKVEFLVSFYNNEISEKSEIFDDQFSVERPDGSNFTLKIRSTKLEDSAMYFCASSDTGAWGNEQFFGPGTRLTVL.

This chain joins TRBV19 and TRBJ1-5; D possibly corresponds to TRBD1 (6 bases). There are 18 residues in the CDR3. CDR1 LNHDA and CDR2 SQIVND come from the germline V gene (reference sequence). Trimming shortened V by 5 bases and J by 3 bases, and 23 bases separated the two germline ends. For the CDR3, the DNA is TGTGCCAGTAGTGATACAGGGCTGGCATTATTGGCCAATCAGCCCCAGCATTTT. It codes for CASSDTGLALLANQPQHF.

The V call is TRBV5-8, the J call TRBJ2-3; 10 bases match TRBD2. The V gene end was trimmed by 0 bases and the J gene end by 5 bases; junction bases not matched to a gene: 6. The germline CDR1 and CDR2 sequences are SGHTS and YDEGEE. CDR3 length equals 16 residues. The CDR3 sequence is CASSLGALAGEDTQYF. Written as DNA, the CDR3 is TGTGCCAGCAGCTTGGGAGCGCTAGCGGGAGAAGATACGCAGTATTTT.

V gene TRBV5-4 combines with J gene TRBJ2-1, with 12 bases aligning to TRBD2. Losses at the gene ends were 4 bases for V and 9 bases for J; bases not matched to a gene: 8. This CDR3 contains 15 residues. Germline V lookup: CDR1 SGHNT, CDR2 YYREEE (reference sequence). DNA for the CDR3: TGTGCCAGCAGCCGAACTAGCGGGAGGTCAAGTGAGCAGTTCTTC. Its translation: CASSRTSGRSSEQFF.

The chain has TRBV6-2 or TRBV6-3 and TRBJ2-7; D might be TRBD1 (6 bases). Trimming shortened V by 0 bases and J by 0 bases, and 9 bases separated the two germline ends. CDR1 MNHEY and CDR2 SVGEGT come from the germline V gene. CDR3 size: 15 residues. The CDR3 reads CASSYSQGNSYEQYF. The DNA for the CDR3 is TGTGCCAGCAGTTACTCACAGGGAAACTCCTACGAGCAGTACTTC.

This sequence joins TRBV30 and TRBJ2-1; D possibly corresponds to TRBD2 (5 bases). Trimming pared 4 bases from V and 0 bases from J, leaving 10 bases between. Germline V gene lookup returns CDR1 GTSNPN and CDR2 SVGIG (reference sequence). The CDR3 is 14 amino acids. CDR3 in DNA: TGTGCCTGGACTAGCTCTAACTCCTACAATGAGCAGTTCTTC. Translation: CAWTSSNSYNEQFF.

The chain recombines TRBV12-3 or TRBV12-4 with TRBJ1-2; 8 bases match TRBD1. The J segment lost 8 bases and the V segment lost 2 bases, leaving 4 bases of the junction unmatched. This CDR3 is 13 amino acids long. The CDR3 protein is CASSLNRGNGYTF. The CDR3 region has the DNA TGTGCCAGCAGTTTAAACAGGGGGAACGGCTACACCTTC.

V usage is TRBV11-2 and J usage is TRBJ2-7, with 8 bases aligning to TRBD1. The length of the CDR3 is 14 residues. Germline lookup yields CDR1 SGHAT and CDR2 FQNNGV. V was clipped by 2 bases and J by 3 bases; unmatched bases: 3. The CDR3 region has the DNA TGTGCCAGCAGCTTAAGCGACAGGGGCTACGAGCAGTACTTC. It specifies CASSLSDRGYEQYF.

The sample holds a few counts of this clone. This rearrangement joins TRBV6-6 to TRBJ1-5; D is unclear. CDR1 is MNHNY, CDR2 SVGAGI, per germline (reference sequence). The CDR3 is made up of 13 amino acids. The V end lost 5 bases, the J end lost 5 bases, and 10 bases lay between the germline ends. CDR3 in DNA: TGTGCCAGCAGTCCTAAATCGGATCAGCCCCAGCATTTT. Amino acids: CASSPKSDQPQHF.

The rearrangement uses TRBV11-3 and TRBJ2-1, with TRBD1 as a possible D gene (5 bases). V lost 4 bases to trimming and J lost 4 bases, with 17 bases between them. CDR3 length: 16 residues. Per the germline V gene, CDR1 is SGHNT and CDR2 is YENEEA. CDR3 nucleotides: TGTGCCAGCAGCTCCCAGTTCAGGGTGCCTTACAATGAGCAGTTCTTC. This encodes CASSSQFRVPYNEQFF.

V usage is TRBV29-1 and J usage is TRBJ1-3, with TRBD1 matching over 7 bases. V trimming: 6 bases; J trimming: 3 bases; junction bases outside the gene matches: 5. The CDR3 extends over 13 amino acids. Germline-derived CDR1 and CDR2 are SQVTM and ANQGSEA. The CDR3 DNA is TGCAGCGTGCTGCAGGGGGTTGGAAACACCATATATTTT. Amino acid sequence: CSVLQGVGNTIYF.

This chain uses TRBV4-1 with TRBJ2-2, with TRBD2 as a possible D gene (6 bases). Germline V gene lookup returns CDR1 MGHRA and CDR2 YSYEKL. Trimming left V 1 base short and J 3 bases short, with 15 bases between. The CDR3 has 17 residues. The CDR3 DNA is TGCGCCAGCAGCCAAGTTCAAGCGGGTTCTTACACCGGGGAGCTGTTTTTT. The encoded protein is CASSQVQAGSYTGELFF.

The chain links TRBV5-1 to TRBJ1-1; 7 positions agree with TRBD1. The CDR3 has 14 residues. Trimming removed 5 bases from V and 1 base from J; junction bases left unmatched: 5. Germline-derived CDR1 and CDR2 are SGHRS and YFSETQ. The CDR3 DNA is TGCGCCAGCAGTGGACAGGTTTCGAACACTGAAGCTTTCTTT. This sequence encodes CASSGQVSNTEAFF.

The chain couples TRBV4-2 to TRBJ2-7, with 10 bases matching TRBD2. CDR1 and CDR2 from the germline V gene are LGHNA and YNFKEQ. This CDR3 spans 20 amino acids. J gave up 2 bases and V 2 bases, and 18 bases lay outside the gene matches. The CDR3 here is CASSQNVPGLARRRAYEQYF. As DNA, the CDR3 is TGTGCCAGCAGCCAAAATGTACCGGGACTAGCGCGGAGGAGGGCCTACGAGCAGTACTTC.

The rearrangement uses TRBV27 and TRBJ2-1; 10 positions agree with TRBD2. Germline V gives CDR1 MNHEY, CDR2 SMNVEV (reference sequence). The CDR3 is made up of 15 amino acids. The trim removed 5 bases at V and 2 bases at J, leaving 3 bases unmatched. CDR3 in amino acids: CASSKGTSAYNEQFF. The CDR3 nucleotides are TGTGCCAGCAGTAAGGGGACTAGCGCCTACAATGAGCAGTTCTTC.

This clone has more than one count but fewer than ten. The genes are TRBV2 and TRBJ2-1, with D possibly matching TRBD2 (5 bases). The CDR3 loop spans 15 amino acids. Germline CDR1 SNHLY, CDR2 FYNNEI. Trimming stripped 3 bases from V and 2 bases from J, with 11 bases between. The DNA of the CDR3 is TGTGCCAGCAGTGACGCGGGTCTCCCCTACAATGAGCAGTTCTTC. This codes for CASSDAGLPYNEQFF. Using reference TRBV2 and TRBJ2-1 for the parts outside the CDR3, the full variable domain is EPEVTQTPSHQVTQMGQEVILRCVPISNHLYFYWYRQILGQKVEFLVSFYNNEISEKSEIFDDQFSVERPDGSNFTLKIRSTKLEDSAMYFCASSDAGLPYNEQFFGPGTRLTVL.

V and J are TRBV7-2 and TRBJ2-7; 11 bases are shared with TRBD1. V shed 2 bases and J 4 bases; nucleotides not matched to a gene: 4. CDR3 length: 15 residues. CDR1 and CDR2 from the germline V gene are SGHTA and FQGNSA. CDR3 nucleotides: TGTGCCAGCAGCTTATTGGGGACAGGGGGATACGAGCAGTACTTC. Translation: CASSLLGTGGYEQYF.

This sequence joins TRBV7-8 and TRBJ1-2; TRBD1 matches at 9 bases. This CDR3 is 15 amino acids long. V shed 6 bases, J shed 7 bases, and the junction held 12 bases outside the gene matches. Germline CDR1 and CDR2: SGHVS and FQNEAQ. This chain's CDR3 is CASRKGQGLLGGYTF. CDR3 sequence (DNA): TGTGCCAGCAGGAAGGGACAGGGATTATTGGGTGGCTACACCTTC.

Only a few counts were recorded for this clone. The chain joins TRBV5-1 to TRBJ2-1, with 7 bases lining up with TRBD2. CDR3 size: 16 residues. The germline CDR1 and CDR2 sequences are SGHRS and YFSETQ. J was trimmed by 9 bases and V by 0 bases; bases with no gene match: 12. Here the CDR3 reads CASSLAQGGSFAEQFF. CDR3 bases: TGCGCCAGCAGCTTGGCGCAGGGCGGGAGTTTCGCTGAGCAGTTCTTC.

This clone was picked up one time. CDR3 residues: CSVPDRAYGYTF. CDR3 coding DNA: TGCAGCGTCCCGGACAGGGCCTATGGCTACACCTTC. J is TRBJ1-2 and V is TRBV29-1; 8 bases align to TRBD1. The CDR3 spans 12 residues. CDR1 and CDR2 (germline): SQVTM, ANQGSEA. Trimming at V came to 6 bases and at J to 4 bases, leaving 4 bases not matched to a gene. Variable domain in full (rest from reference TRBV29-1 and TRBJ1-2): SAVISQKPSRDICQRGTSLTIQCQVDSQVTMMFWYRQQPGQSLTLIATANQGSEATYESGFVIDKFPISRPNLTFSTLTVSNMSPEDSSIYLCSVPDRAYGYTFGSGTRLTVV.